Below are 29 T cell receptor beta chains sequenced from a single sample in a study of control samples from healthy donors and cancer patients. TCRdb keeps only in-frame clones here, not all; method: immunoSEQ multiplex PCR. The data hold some 210,000 clones, with about 89% observed a single time. What was sequenced was blood. The receptors here all came from a man under 40 in good health.

This chain connects TRBV2 to TRBJ1-5, with D maybe TRBD1 (6 bases). The CDR3 spans 14 residues. Germline-derived CDR1 and CDR2 are SNHLY and FYNNEI. The germline V and J ends were trimmed by 1 base and 7 bases, with 11 bases remaining between them. The DNA of the CDR3 is TGTGCCAGCAGTGAAGGGCAGGGGAGACAGCCCCAGCATTTT. Translated: CASSEGQGRQPQHF.

The rearrangement links TRBV5-8 to TRBJ1-5; D gene unclear. The CDR3 contains 12 residues. Germline V gene lookup returns CDR1 SGHTS and CDR2 YDEGEE. Trimming removed 7 bases at V and 1 base at J, with 6 bases between. The CDR3 DNA is TGTGCCAGCCAAGGGAGCAATCAGCCCCAGCATTTT. Protein product: CASQGSNQPQHF.

The chain links TRBV9 to TRBJ2-3, with D perhaps being TRBD1 or TRBD2 (5 bases each). Germline CDR1 is SGDLS and CDR2 is YYNGEE. The CDR3 extends over 15 amino acids. Trimming removed 0 bases from V and 6 bases from J, with 14 bases in between. The CDR3 protein is CASSVATWDGDTQYF. CDR3 sequence (DNA): TGTGCCAGCAGCGTAGCTACATGGGACGGGGATACGCAGTATTTT. Together with reference TRBV9 and TRBJ2-3, the CDR3 gives the full variable domain: DSGVTQTPKHLITATGQRVTLRCSPRSGDLSVYWYQQSLDQGLQFLIQYYNGEERAKGNILERFSAQQFPDLHSELNLSSLELGDSALYFCASSVATWDGDTQYFGPGTRLTVL.

The rearrangement uses TRBV3-1 (or the pseudogene TRBV3-2) and TRBJ1-1, with a tentative D call TRBD1 (5 bases). The V gene's germline CDR1 is LGHDT and CDR2 YNNKEL (reference sequence). V dropped 4 bases and J dropped 2 bases, with 8 bases sitting between them. The CDR3 runs 13 residues. DNA for the CDR3: TGTGCCAGCAGCCGAACAGGAAACACTGAAGCTTTCTTT. Translating gives CASSRTGNTEAFF.

This chain links TRBV18 with TRBJ1-1, with 7 bases aligning to TRBD1. There are 15 residues in the CDR3. The germline V gene encodes CDR1 KGHSH and CDR2 LQKENI. V was pared by 0 bases and J by 7 bases, with 8 bases of the junction left unmatched. The CDR3 loop is CASSPPTGARGEAFF. The CDR3 DNA reads as TGTGCCAGCTCACCACCCACAGGGGCCAGGGGTGAAGCTTTCTTT.

This sequence joins TRBV7-2 and TRBJ1-2, with 9 bases matching TRBD1. Germline CDR1 reads SGHTA; CDR2 reads FQGNSA. This CDR3 comprises 14 residues. V lost 0 bases and J lost 8; bases outside the gene matches: 4. CDR3 region: CASSLAGGQGGYTF. In DNA form, the CDR3 reads TGTGCCAGCAGCTTAGCGGGGGGACAGGGAGGCTACACCTTC.

The gene calls are TRBV3-1 (or the pseudogene TRBV3-2) and TRBJ2-3; 9 bases match TRBD1. CDR1 and CDR2 (germline): LGHDT, YNNKEL (reference sequence). This CDR3 spans 14 amino acids. The J segment lost 5 bases and the V segment lost 7 bases, leaving 7 bases of the junction unmatched. CDR3 sequence (DNA): TGTGCCAGCACCTTGGGACAGGGAGGAGATACGCAGTATTTT. Its protein product is CASTLGQGGDTQYF.

This clone was seen a few times. The chain employs TRBV4-1 and TRBJ1-6; weak D call: TRBD1 (5 bases). This CDR3 spans 16 amino acids. Germline lookup yields CDR1 MGHRA and CDR2 YSYEKL. Trimming took 0 bases from V and 9 from J, leaving 15 bases between them. This CDR3 reads CASSQEARGLGSPLHF. The CDR3 DNA reads TGCGCCAGCAGCCAAGAGGCAAGGGGATTAGGTTCACCCCTCCACTTT.

The rearrangement uses TRBV5-6 and TRBJ1-5, with D possibly being TRBD1 (5 bases). V was pared by 0 bases and J by 2 bases, with 9 bases between. This CDR3 is 15 amino acids long. Germline V CDR1 and CDR2: SGHDT, YYEEEE. The CDR3 sequence: CASSLALGRNQPQHF. CDR3 nucleotide sequence: TGTGCCAGCAGCTTGGCCCTGGGGCGCAATCAGCCCCAGCATTTT.

This clone was seen once. The chain uses TRBV7-2 and TRBJ1-6, with TRBD1 matching over 7 bases. This CDR3 comprises 15 residues. Germline CDR1 SGHTA, CDR2 FQGNSA. Trimming removed 5 bases from V and 10 bases from J; junction bases left unmatched: 11. CDR3 protein: CASSATPGGRSPLHF. The CDR3 region has the DNA TGTGCCAGCAGCGCCACACCAGGGGGTAGATCACCCCTCCACTTT.

J is TRBJ2-3 and V is TRBV6-1; 7 bases are a match to TRBD1. CDR1 and CDR2 (germline): MNHNS, SASEGT. There are 16 residues in the CDR3. J lost 0 bases, V lost 4 bases, and 7 bases had no gene match. The CDR3 coding sequence is TGTGCCAGCAGTGGTCGAGGGGGCACTAGCACAGATACGCAGTATTTT. Translation gives CASSGRGGTSTDTQYF.

This sequence joins TRBV11-1 and TRBJ2-2; D may correspond to TRBD1 or TRBD2 (5 bases each). Trimming shortened V by 5 bases and J by 0 bases, and 10 bases separated the two germline ends. From germline, CDR1 is SGHAT and CDR2 FQDESV (reference sequence). The CDR3 is 15 residues long. The CDR3 region is CASSDGTANTGELFF. The DNA for the CDR3 is TGTGCCAGCAGCGACGGGACGGCGAACACCGGGGAGCTGTTTTTT. Full variable domain (remainder filled in from reference TRBV11-1 and TRBJ2-2): EAEVAQSPRYKITEKSQAVAFWCDPISGHATLYWYRQILGQGPELLVQFQDESVVDDSQLPKDRFSAERLKGVDSTLKIQPAELGDSAMYLCASSDGTANTGELFFGEGSRLTVL.

The chain combines TRBV10-3 with TRBJ1-6; 11 bases align to TRBD1. From germline, CDR1 is ENHRY and CDR2 SYGVKD. V was pared by 11 bases and J by 6 bases, with 6 bases of the junction left unmatched. The CDR3 is 14 amino acids. In nucleotides, the CDR3 is TGTGCCGTAGGACAGGGGGCCTCTAATTCACCCCTCCACTTT. Translated, it gives CAVGQGASNSPLHF.

The genes are TRBV14 and TRBJ1-4, with 9 nucleotides matching TRBD1. The CDR3 is 20 amino acids. Unmatched junction bases numbered 13, after V lost 1 base and J lost 1 base. CDR1 is SGHDN and CDR2 is FVKESK in the germline V gene. Here the CDR3 reads CASSQGSGTGWIRTNEKLFF. The DNA of the CDR3 is TGTGCCAGCAGCCAAGGATCCGGGACAGGGTGGATCCGAACTAATGAAAAACTGTTTTTT.

The V call is TRBV5-1, the J call TRBJ2-3; 9 bases align to TRBD2. J was trimmed by 8 bases and V by 4 bases; bases with no gene match: 20. Germline V CDR1 and CDR2: SGHRS, YFSETQ. The CDR3 sequence is 18 residues long. The CDR3 is CASSRDFPRSGGLGTQYF. CDR3 in DNA: TGCGCCAGCAGCCGCGACTTCCCTAGGAGCGGGGGGCTGGGTACGCAGTATTTT.

DNA of the CDR3: TGTGCCAGCAGTCCGGGGACAGCATACAATCAGCCCCAGCATTTT. This codes for CASSPGTAYNQPQHF. The chain recombines TRBV6-5 with TRBJ1-5; 7 bases agree with TRBD1. The CDR3 totals 15 residues. Trimming cost V 5 bases and J 3 bases; bases outside gene matches: 7. Germline CDR1 and CDR2: MNHEY and SVGAGI.

This clone appeared once. The genes are TRBV7-2 and TRBJ2-3, with 11 bases identical to TRBD2. The CDR3 sequence is 15 residues long. The V gene end was trimmed by 1 base and the J gene end by 4 bases; junction bases not matched to a gene: 1. Germline CDR1 is SGHTA and CDR2 is FQGNSA. The CDR3 bases are TGTGCCAGCAGCTTAGTAGCGGGGGGGCCAGATACGCAGTATTTT. Its protein product is CASSLVAGGPDTQYF.

The rearrangement uses TRBV2 and TRBJ1-1, with TRBD1 as a possible D gene (6 bases). The V gene's germline CDR1 is SNHLY and CDR2 FYNNEI. This CDR3 region has 15 residues. V shed 7 bases and J shed 0 bases, with 15 bases lying between them. CDR3 sequence (DNA): TGTGCCAGCAATAACAGGGAGCCCATGAACACTGAAGCTTTCTTT. Residues: CASNNREPMNTEAFF.

The chain links TRBV25-1 to TRBJ2-3; TRBD1 aligns across 9 bases. CDR1 MGHDK and CDR2 SYGVNS come from the germline V gene. The CDR3 covers 15 residues. V was pared by 1 base and J by 6 bases, with 5 bases of the junction left unmatched. CDR3 DNA: TGTGCCAGCAGTGAATTTGGGACAGGGATGGATACGCAGTATTTT. The encoded protein is CASSEFGTGMDTQYF.

CDR3 sequence (DNA): TGTGCCAGCAGTGTACAGGGGGGCTATGGCTACACCTTC. Protein: CASSVQGGYGYTF. The rearrangement uses TRBV2 and TRBJ1-2; 8 positions match TRBD1. From germline, CDR1 is SNHLY and CDR2 FYNNEI. CDR3 size: 13 residues. With 4 bases clipped from V and 4 bases from J, the junction kept 2 bases outside the gene matches.

This rearrangement joins TRBV7-9 to TRBJ1-2; tentatively, D is TRBD1 (6 bases). CDR1 and CDR2 from the germline V gene are SEHNR and FQNEAQ (reference sequence). V lost 3 bases and J 1 base, leaving 15 bases between the germline ends. This CDR3 comprises 16 residues. CDR3 sequence reads: CASSFRSTGINYGYTF. The CDR3 DNA reads as TGTGCCAGCAGCTTCCGGTCCACAGGGATTAACTATGGCTACACCTTC.

This clone has just one count. This chain links TRBV11-1 with TRBJ1-6; possibly TRBD1 for D (6 bases). The CDR3 loop spans 15 amino acids. Germline values: CDR1 SGHAT, CDR2 FQDESV (reference sequence). The germline V and J ends were trimmed by 5 bases and 9 bases, with 17 bases remaining between them. CDR3 DNA: TGTGCCAGCAGCCCGGGGGGGGCCGTGGGTTCACCCCTCCACTTT. Translated, it gives CASSPGGAVGSPLHF.

The V call is TRBV11-2, the J call TRBJ1-1; tentative D call: TRBD1 (6 bases). The CDR3 has 14 residues. Per the germline V gene, CDR1 is SGHAT and CDR2 is FQNNGV. V shed 2 bases and J shed 8 bases, with 15 bases lying between them. The CDR3 sequence is CASSLSLGAREAFF. In DNA form, the CDR3 reads TGTGCCAGCAGCTTATCGTTGGGGGCGCGGGAAGCTTTCTTT.

This chain connects TRBV24-1 to TRBJ1-3; D possibly corresponds to TRBD1 (5 bases). V shed 0 bases and J shed 4 bases, with 6 bases lying between them. Germline V lookup: CDR1 KGHDR, CDR2 SFDVKD. The CDR3 contains 14 residues. CDR3 bases: TGTGCCACCAGTGATTTGCGGACAGGAAACACCATATATTTT. Amino acid sequence: CATSDLRTGNTIYF.

This chain joins TRBV15 and TRBJ2-1; TRBD2 aligns across 15 bases. The germline gives CDR1 LNHNV, CDR2 YYDKDF (reference sequence). Germline trimming cut 3 bases from V and 8 bases from J; bases unmatched to any gene: 2. The CDR3 is 15 residues long. The DNA of the CDR3 is TGTGCCACCAGCAGGGGACTAGCGGGGGGTTATGAGCAGTTCTTC. Its translation: CATSRGLAGGYEQFF. The full variable domain, with the rest looked up from reference TRBV15 and TRBJ2-1, is DAMVIQNPRYQVTQFGKPVTLSCSQTLNHNVMYWYQQKSSQAPKLLFHYYDKDFNNEADTPDNFQSRRPNTSFCFLDIRSPGLGDTAMYLCATSRGLAGGYEQFFGPGTRLTVL.

V and J are TRBV24-1 and TRBJ2-1; unclear D gene. CDR1 is KGHDR, CDR2 SFDVKD, per germline. Trimming took off 5 bases at V and 9 bases at J, with 13 bases between the two ends. The CDR3 runs to 13 residues. The CDR3 region is CATSGQGKGEQFF. Written as DNA, the CDR3 is TGTGCCACCAGTGGCCAAGGGAAGGGTGAGCAGTTCTTC.

The chain has TRBV4-1 and TRBJ1-5; D is undetermined. V was pared by 0 bases and J by 4 bases, with 16 bases between. Germline V gene lookup returns CDR1 MGHRA and CDR2 YSYEKL. The CDR3 runs to 17 residues. In DNA, the CDR3 is TGCGCCAGCAGCCAAGACCCTCCGGGGAGACCGAATCAGCCCCAGCATTTT. Translation gives CASSQDPPGRPNQPQHF.

V is TRBV19 and J is TRBJ1-4, with 7 bases identical to TRBD1. The CDR3 sequence is 22 residues long. CDR1 and CDR2 from the germline V gene are LNHDA and SQIVND (reference sequence). The V segment lost 9 bases and the J segment 1 base; nucleotides outside the gene matches: 29. CDR3 region: CARSLDRAHNISWRVTNEKLFF. The CDR3 DNA reads TGTGCCAGGAGCCTAGACAGGGCGCATAATATATCGTGGAGGGTAACTAATGAAAAACTGTTTTTT.

This clone appeared a single time. V and J are TRBV6-5 and TRBJ1-2; possible D gene TRBD1, 6 bases. Germline V gene sequence: CDR1 MNHEY, CDR2 SVGAGI. This CDR3 is 15 amino acids long. The V end lost 5 bases, the J end lost 4 bases, and 17 bases lay between the germline ends. The CDR3 spells CASSRNRVPGYGYTF. The CDR3 DNA reads TGTGCCAGCAGTCGAAACAGGGTTCCCGGCTATGGCTACACCTTC.